The 23 T cell receptor beta chains in this list originate from one sample, sequenced in a study of T cell responses to AZD1222 COVID-19 vaccine. The assay was immunoSEQ multiplex PCR, and TCRdb's table has in-frame clones only and misses some. The table records roughly 120,000 clones, approximately 90% of them present only once. Sample: peripheral blood, taken 28 days after the second AZD1222 dose. The source of these receptors is an adult who received the AZD1222 COVID-19 vaccine.

The rearrangement uses TRBV20-1 and TRBJ1-5; 7 nucleotides match TRBD1. Unmatched junction bases numbered 6, after V lost 3 bases and J lost 7 bases. The CDR3 is made up of 13 amino acids. Per germline, CDR1 DFQATT and CDR2 SNEGSKA (reference sequence). The CDR3 spells CSASSGGGQPQHF. DNA of the CDR3: TGCAGTGCTAGTTCAGGGGGAGGACAGCCCCAGCATTTT.

The rearrangement joins TRBV6-2 or TRBV6-3 to TRBJ1-3; 7 nucleotides agree with TRBD1. Germline assignment: CDR1 MNHEY and CDR2 SVGEGT. The CDR3 is 15 amino acids. Trimming took 5 bases from V and 0 from J; bases not matched to a gene: 4. The CDR3 loop reads CASSAGTVSGNTIYF. Here the CDR3 DNA reads TGTGCCAGCAGTGCCGGGACAGTCTCTGGAAACACCATATATTTT.

V gene TRBV6-2 or TRBV6-3 combines with J gene TRBJ2-7, with TRBD1 matching 7 bases. Losses at the gene ends were 5 bases for V and 1 base for J; bases not matched to a gene: 8. The germline V gene has CDR1 MNHEY and CDR2 SVGEGT. CDR3 size: 15 residues. In nucleotides, the CDR3 is TGTGCCAGCAGTGTACAGGGGCGCGGGTCCTACGAGCAGTACTTC. It codes for CASSVQGRGSYEQYF.

V gene TRBV19 combines with J gene TRBJ1-6, with 7 bases aligning to TRBD1. V gave up 5 bases and J gave up 10 bases; unmatched junction bases: 8. Germline CDR1 LNHDA, CDR2 SQIVND (reference sequence). This CDR3 region has 14 residues. The CDR3: CASSPERGQSPLHF. In DNA, the CDR3 is TGTGCCAGTAGTCCGGAGAGGGGACAGTCACCCCTCCACTTT.

For the CDR3, the DNA is TGTGCCAGTAGTATCGGACTGGGTGGGTCAGATACGCAGTATTTT. Its protein product is CASSIGLGGSDTQYF. The V gene is TRBV19, the J gene TRBJ2-3; a possible D gene is TRBD2 (5 bases). This CDR3 spans 15 amino acids. V gave up 3 bases and J gave up 4 bases, with 14 bases separating them. Germline V gives CDR1 LNHDA, CDR2 SQIVND (reference sequence).

The chain combines TRBV19 with TRBJ1-2, with D perhaps TRBD1 (6 bases). CDR1 is LNHDA and CDR2 is SQIVND in the germline V gene (reference sequence). V lost 7 bases and J lost 2, with 17 bases in between. There are 15 residues in the CDR3. For the CDR3, the DNA is TGTGCCAGTACCCCTCGGGACATTTCAAACTATGGCTACACCTTC. Residues: CASTPRDISNYGYTF.

The chain links TRBV6-5 to TRBJ2-4; D possibly corresponds to TRBD1 (5 bases). V was shortened by 6 bases and J by 5 bases, with 14 bases between the two germline ends. The CDR3 is made up of 14 amino acids. Per germline, CDR1 MNHEY and CDR2 SVGAGI. CDR3 amino acids: CASSDPDRQNIQYF. For the CDR3, the DNA is TGTGCCAGCAGCGATCCCGACAGACAAAACATTCAGTACTTC.

V and J are TRBV14 and TRBJ1-5; the D is unclear. This CDR3 is 12 amino acids long. With 1 base removed from V and 6 bases from J, the gap between germline ends came to 4 bases. In germline, CDR1 is SGHDN, CDR2 FVKESK. The CDR3 region is CASSQGLQPQHF. The CDR3 DNA reads TGTGCCAGCAGCCAAGGGCTTCAGCCCCAGCATTTT.

J is TRBJ1-5 and V is TRBV6-2 or TRBV6-3; D remains ambiguous. Germline V gives CDR1 MNHEY, CDR2 SVGEGT. V was trimmed by 4 bases and J by 4 bases, leaving 17 bases between them. This CDR3 has 16 amino acids. CDR3 nucleotides: TGTGCCAGCAGTTCCCTAACTCGGTATCCTAATCAGCCCCAGCATTTT. Protein: CASSSLTRYPNQPQHF.

Comment on this clone: The sample carries other DNA sequences with the same CDR3. The chain couples TRBV19 to TRBJ1-1, with D possibly being TRBD1 (6 bases). The V end was cut by 5 bases, the J end by 2 bases, with 12 bases between. CDR3 size: 14 residues. Per the germline V gene, CDR1 is LNHDA and CDR2 is SQIVND (reference sequence). CDR3 sequence (DNA): TGTGCCAGTAGTCCGCGGACAGTAAACACTGAAGCTTTCTTT. Protein product: CASSPRTVNTEAFF.

The chain links TRBV18 to TRBJ2-2; D gene unclear. The germline CDR1 and CDR2 sequences are KGHSH and LQKENI. Trimming left V 6 bases short and J 0 bases short, with 14 bases between. The CDR3 loop spans 16 amino acids. Written as DNA, the CDR3 is TGTGCCAGCTCGGAGAGGCGGCGGTCGAACACCGGGGAGCTGTTTTTT. Encoded protein: CASSERRRSNTGELFF.

Here the CDR3 reads CASSQDSAIKGTDTQYF. CDR3 in DNA: TGTGCCAGCAGCCAAGATTCGGCCATTAAGGGCACAGATACGCAGTATTTT. The rearrangement links TRBV3-1 (or the pseudogene TRBV3-2) to TRBJ2-3; no definite D call. This CDR3 region has 17 residues. Germline CDR1 reads LGHDT; CDR2 reads YNNKEL (reference sequence). V was shortened by 0 bases and J by 1 base, with 14 bases between the two germline ends.

V usage is TRBV7-9 and J usage is TRBJ2-3; 7 bases agree with TRBD2. The germline V gene has CDR1 SEHNR and CDR2 FQNEAQ (reference sequence). J gave up 0 bases and V 2 bases, and 5 bases lay outside the gene matches. The CDR3 runs to 16 residues. The CDR3 loop reads CASSLTGGRSTDTQYF. The CDR3 DNA follows: TGTGCCAGCAGCTTAACGGGAGGCCGGAGCACAGATACGCAGTATTTT. The full variable domain, in which reference TRBV7-9 and TRBJ2-3 provide the parts outside the CDR3, is DTGVSQNPRHKITKRGQNVTFRCDPISEHNRLYWYRQTLGQGPEFLTYFQNEAQLEKSRLLSDRFSAERPKGSFSTLEIQRTEQGDSAMYLCASSLTGGRSTDTQYFGPGTRLTVL.

Only a few counts were recorded for this clone. The rearrangement uses TRBV5-4 and TRBJ1-1; TRBD1 aligns across 7 bases. Trimming removed 4 bases from V and 1 base from J; junction bases left unmatched: 4. CDR1 is SGHNT, CDR2 YYREEE, per germline (reference sequence). The CDR3 has 14 residues. The CDR3 DNA is TGTGCCAGCAGCCCCGGGACAGAGAACACTGAAGCTTTCTTT. Its protein product is CASSPGTENTEAFF.

The J gene is TRBJ2-3, the V gene TRBV25-1; 7 bases are shared with TRBD1. The CDR3 length is 16 residues. Per the germline V gene, CDR1 is MGHDK and CDR2 is SYGVNS. Trimming at V came to 3 bases and at J to 2 bases, leaving 8 bases not matched to a gene. DNA for the CDR3: TGTGCCAGCAGTGATTTTGAGGGACAGACCACAGATACGCAGTATTTT. Its protein product is CASSDFEGQTTDTQYF. The full variable domain, rest sourced from reference TRBV25-1 and TRBJ2-3, is EADIYQTPRYLVIGTGKKITLECSQTMGHDKMYWYQQDPGMELHLIHYSYGVNSTEKGDLSSESTVSRIRTEHFPLTLESARPSHTSQYLCASSDFEGQTTDTQYFGPGTRLTVL.

The chain links TRBV20-1 to TRBJ1-1; possible D gene TRBD1, 6 bases. The V gene's germline CDR1 is DFQATT and CDR2 SNEGSKA (reference sequence). V shed 3 bases and J shed 0 bases, with 17 bases lying between them. The CDR3 is 16 amino acids. CDR3 coding DNA: TGCAGTGCTAGTCGGGGGGGCAGGATGATGAACACTGAAGCTTTCTTT. Its protein product is CSASRGGRMMNTEAFF.

The chain is built from TRBV6-5 and TRBJ1-5, with a weak D call TRBD1 (5 bases). V was cut by 6 bases and J by 0 bases, with 12 bases left in between. CDR3 length: 15 residues. Germline V gives CDR1 MNHEY, CDR2 SVGAGI. The CDR3 loop reads CASRLGPNSNQPQHF. The CDR3 bases are TGTGCCAGCAGGCTGGGGCCGAATAGCAATCAGCCCCAGCATTTT.

The chain carries TRBV6-2 or TRBV6-3 and TRBJ2-5; the D gene is possibly TRBD1 (5 bases). The germline V gene encodes CDR1 MNHEY and CDR2 SVGEGT. This CDR3 spans 13 amino acids. Trimming removed 2 bases at V and 8 bases at J, with 12 bases between. The CDR3 loop reads CASSYGAAETQYF. The CDR3 bases are TGTGCCAGCAGTTACGGGGCCGCCGAAACCCAGTACTTC.

The rearrangement links TRBV29-1 to TRBJ2-1; no clear D gene. From germline, CDR1 is SQVTM and CDR2 ANQGSEA. Trimming stripped 4 bases from V and 4 bases from J, with 5 bases between. The length of the CDR3 is 11 residues. CDR3 amino acids: CSVGPYNEQFF. The CDR3 DNA follows: TGCAGCGTTGGACCGTACAATGAGCAGTTCTTC.

The V gene is TRBV19, the J gene TRBJ1-5; no definite D call. Germline CDR1 LNHDA, CDR2 SQIVND (reference sequence). V lost 2 bases and J lost 1, with 6 bases in between. This CDR3 is built from 14 residues. For the CDR3, the DNA is TGTGCCAGTAGTATACGACGGAGCAATCAGCCCCAGCATTTT. Its protein product is CASSIRRSNQPQHF.

This rearrangement joins TRBV5-1 to TRBJ2-7; 9 bases are a match to TRBD1. Per germline, CDR1 SGHRS and CDR2 YFSETQ. The CDR3 consists of 16 residues. The junction had 10 bases not matched to a gene; V was cut back by 1 base and J by 5 bases. CDR3 amino acids: CASSLPLGQGFDEQYF. The CDR3 coding sequence is TGCGCCAGCAGCTTGCCGTTGGGACAGGGTTTCGACGAGCAGTACTTC.

Sample share makes this clone medium-sized (0.01 to 0.1%). The chain has TRBV28 and TRBJ2-7; TRBD2 might be the D (6 bases). The germline V gene encodes CDR1 MDHEN and CDR2 SYDVKM. V was shortened by 7 bases and J by 0 bases, with 19 bases between the two germline ends. The CDR3 length is 16 residues. As DNA, the CDR3 is TGTGCCAGCACCCTCGGAGGGGTCGGGGGCTCCTACGAGCAGTACTTC. Translated: CASTLGGVGGSYEQYF. The full variable domain, its missing parts supplied by reference TRBV28 and TRBJ2-7, is DVKVTQSSRYLVKRTGEKVFLECVQDMDHENMFWYRQDPGLGLRLIYFSYDVKMKEKGDIPEGYSVSREKKERFSLILESASTNQTSMYLCASTLGGVGGSYEQYFGPGTRLTVT.

The chain combines TRBV19 with TRBJ1-4; possibly TRBD1 for D (5 bases). The germline gives CDR1 LNHDA, CDR2 SQIVND (reference sequence). Trimming stripped 0 bases from V and 8 bases from J, with 13 bases between. The CDR3 is made up of 15 amino acids. CDR3 sequence reads: CASSIESWDSEKLFF. CDR3 DNA: TGTGCCAGTAGTATAGAGAGCTGGGACTCCGAAAAACTGTTTTTT.